A selection of T cell receptor beta chains follows, all from one sample in a study of spatial heterogeneity in lung cancer. TCRdb fed the 5' RACE reads into MiXCR, producing one record per CDR3 protein. The repertoire includes around 95,000 distinct CDR3 sequences, 4.4% of them detected once, and approximately 22% sits in the top ten. The sample was lung tumor tissue, taken at surgery. These receptors came from a male donor with early-stage non-small cell lung cancer. Each CDR3 is given with its conserved first and last residue. D genes are given only for firm matches. Only some rows state a clone size, as once, few, many or a class for expanded clones.

TRBJ2-4 | . | many | TRBV4-1 | CASSTPLAKNIQYF | TGCGCCAGCAGCACACCCCTAGCCAAAAACATTCAGTACTTC
TRBJ1-2 | . | many | TRBV5-1 | CASSQGPATEGYTF | TGCGCCAGCAGCCAGGGACCGGCCACGGAGGGCTACACCTTC
TRBJ2-5 | . | many | TRBV12-3/TRBV12-4 | CASSLGGSEAQYF | TGTGCCAGCAGTTTGGGCGGGTCTGAGGCCCAGTACTTC
TRBJ1-2 | TRBD1 | . | TRBV6-1 | CASSEAPGGDYGYTF | TGTGCCAGCAGTGAAGCGCCAGGGGGCGACTATGGCTACACCTTC
TRBJ2-7 | TRBD2 | many | TRBV28 | CASSPPRGTSGRYEQYF | TGTGCCAGCAGCCCTCCCCGTGGGACTAGCGGGAGATACGAGCAGTACTTC
TRBJ1-1 | . | . | TRBV2 | CASSDPYRTEAFF | TGTGCCAGCAGTGACCCCTATCGGACTGAAGCTTTCTTT
TRBJ2-3 | TRBD2 | many | TRBV5-1 | CASSPGGGSSGSYTQYF | TGCGCCAGCAGCCCTGGTGGAGGTTCTAGCGGGAGTTATACGCAGTATTTT
TRBJ2-3 | . | many | TRBV5-1 | CASSLEGRSTDTQYF | TGCGCCAGCAGCTTGGAAGGCAGGAGCACAGATACGCAGTATTTT
TRBJ2-5 | . | many | TRBV28 | CASTRDAETQYF | TGTGCCAGCACCAGGGATGCTGAGACCCAGTACTTC
TRBJ2-5 | . | . | TRBV5-1 | CASSLGAVQETQYF | TGCGCCAGCAGCTTGGGGGCTGTACAAGAGACCCAGTACTTC
TRBJ1-2 | . | many | TRBV10-3 | CAISDGGGYTF | TGTGCCATCAGTGATGGAGGGGGCTACACCTTC
TRBJ2-3 | . | many | TRBV28 | CASSTTGRGFTDTQYF | TGTGCCAGCAGTACGACCGGTAGGGGCTTCACAGATACGCAGTATTTT
TRBJ2-1 | TRBD1 | many | TRBV5-1 | CASSLAPGTGPLDEQFF | TGCGCCAGCAGCTTGGCCCCCGGGACAGGCCCTCTTGATGAGCAGTTCTTC
TRBJ1-1 | TRBD1 | many | TRBV7-2 | CASSRTGGVTEAFF | TGTGCCAGCAGCAGAACAGGGGGGGTCACTGAAGCTTTCTTT
TRBJ1-1 | . | many | TRBV9 | CASSVSRNTEAFF | TGTGCCAGCAGCGTTTCTCGGAACACTGAAGCTTTCTTT
TRBJ2-5 | . | many | TRBV6-6 | CASSNPALKTQYF | TGTGCCAGCAGTAACCCGGCACTGAAGACCCAGTACTTC
TRBJ2-1 | . | . | TRBV27 | CASSLRNHVVAVHNEQFF | TGTGCCAGCAGTTTACGCAACCACGTAGTAGCGGTCCACAATGAGCAGTTCTTC
TRBJ2-1 | TRBD2 | . | TRBV9 | CASSVAGLASSYNEQFF | TGTGCCAGCAGCGTAGCCGGACTAGCGAGCTCCTACAATGAGCAGTTCTTC
TRBJ1-4 | . | . | TRBV30 | CAWSVLGEKLFF | TGTGCCTGGAGTGTATTGGGGGAAAAACTGTTTTTT
TRBJ2-7 | . | few | TRBV4-2 | CASSQLAGASYEQYF | TGTGCCAGCAGCCAATTGGCGGGGGCCTCCTACGAGCAGTACTTC
TRBJ1-1 | . | many | TRBV29-1 | CSVVKGSEYDVMNTEAFF | TGCAGCGTTGTAAAGGGGTCGGAGTATGACGTAATGAACACTGAAGCTTTCTTT
TRBJ2-5 | . | many | TRBV5-1 | CASSLRDTTKETQYF | TGCGCCAGCAGCTTGCGTGACACCACAAAAGAGACCCAGTACTTC
TRBJ2-7 | . | many | TRBV6-5 | CAVRGSSSYEQYF | TGTGCCGTCCGGGGCTCGAGCTCCTACGAGCAGTACTTC
TRBJ1-4 | . | medium-sized | TRBV20-1 | CSAIRVGIGLF | TGCAGTGCAATCCGGGTCGGGATCGGGCTTTTT
TRBJ2-1 | TRBD2 | many | TRBV11-2 | CASSSGTSTLDEQFF | TGTGCCAGCAGCTCCGGGACTAGCACTTTGGATGAGCAGTTCTTC
TRBJ2-7 | TRBD1 | many | TRBV28 | CASSLLAMKTGNYEQYF | TGTGCCAGCAGTTTATTGGCTATGAAGACAGGGAACTACGAGCAGTACTTC
TRBJ1-4 | . | many | TRBV7-9 | CASSSQTTNEKLFF | TGTGCCAGCAGCTCGCAAACCACTAATGAAAAACTGTTTTTT
TRBJ1-6 | . | few | TRBV3-1 | CASSLGPRSSPLHF | TGTGCCAGCAGCCTCGGACCCCGGAGTTCACCCCTCCACTTT
TRBJ2-3 | . | . | TRBV29-1 | CSVDDGGDTQYF | TGCAGCGTTGATGACGGCGGAGATACGCAGTATTTT
TRBJ2-7 | . | many | TRBV10-2 | CASRGDSLNWYF | TGCGCCAGCAGGGGGGACTCGCTAAACTGGTACTTC
TRBJ2-2 | TRBD2 | . | TRBV7-6 | CASSLQREGLTGELFF | TGTGCCAGCAGCTTGCAGCGGGAGGGCCTCACCGGGGAGCTGTTTTTT
TRBJ2-5 | . | . | TRBV4-1 | CASSQRPPGARQETQYF | TGCGCCAGCAGCCAAAGGCCCCCAGGGGCACGCCAAGAGACCCAGTACTTC
TRBJ2-1 | TRBD2 | many | TRBV11-1 | CASSASGSRYNEQFF | TGTGCCAGCAGCGCTAGCGGGAGCCGGTACAATGAGCAGTTCTTC
TRBJ1-1 | . | many | TRBV11-2 | CASSREDTEAFF | TGTGCCAGCAGCCGTGAAGACACTGAAGCTTTCTTT
TRBJ2-7 | . | many | TRBV11-2 | CASSLSRLSYEQYF | TGTGCCAGCAGCTTATCGCGCCTCTCCTACGAGCAGTACTTC
TRBJ1-6 | . | . | TRBV15 | CATSRQHNSYNSPLHF | TGTGCCACCAGCAGACAACATAACTCCTATAATTCACCCCTCCACTTT
TRBJ1-1 | . | many | TRBV11-2 | CASSLQGTNTEAFF | TGTGCCAGCAGCTTACAGGGCACGAACACTGAAGCTTTCTTT
TRBJ2-5 | . | many | TRBV15 | CATSRVLQETQYF | TGTGCCACCAGCCGGGTTTTACAAGAGACCCAGTACTTC
TRBJ2-1 | . | many | TRBV7-6 | CASLGDSHIKEQFF | TGTGCCAGCCTAGGGGACTCTCATATAAAAGAGCAGTTCTTC
TRBJ2-7 | TRBD1 | few | TRBV7-9 | CASSSWDRGLREQYF | TGTGCCAGCAGCTCTTGGGACAGGGGGCTTCGGGAGCAGTACTTC
TRBJ2-7 | TRBD2 | many | TRBV28 | CASTPRGTSPLYEQYF | TGTGCCAGCACGCCCCGAGGGACTAGTCCTCTTTACGAGCAGTACTTC
TRBJ1-2 | TRBD1 | few | TRBV6-1 | CATGTGNYGYTF | TGTGCCACAGGGACAGGGAACTATGGCTACACCTTC
TRBJ1-1 | . | many | TRBV12-3/TRBV12-4 | CASCRGEGTEAFF | TGTGCCAGCTGTAGGGGGGAGGGCACTGAAGCTTTCTTT
TRBJ1-2 | . | many | TRBV5-6 | CASSLPTTLYGYTF | TGTGCCAGCAGCTTGCCCACTACCCTCTATGGCTACACCTTC
TRBJ1-6 | . | many | TRBV12-3/TRBV12-4 | CASSLRVGSSPLHF | TGTGCCAGCAGTTTACGGGTTGGTAGTTCACCCCTCCACTTT
TRBJ2-3 | . | . | TRBV7-9 | CASSVSTDTQYF | TGTGCCAGCAGCGTAAGCACAGATACGCAGTATTTT
TRBJ1-2 | TRBD1 | many | TRBV5-1 | CASTIDPGQNNYGYTF | TGCGCCAGCACGATAGATCCGGGACAGAATAACTATGGCTACACCTTC
TRBJ2-3 | . | many | TRBV12-3/TRBV12-4 | CASRTTDTDTQYF | TGTGCCAGCAGGACGACAGACACAGATACGCAGTATTTT